This T cell receptor (beta chain) was identified during a study of Graves' ophthalmopathy and Graves' hyperthyroidism. The CDR3 spans 14 residues. With V trimmed by 1 base and J by 7 bases, 6 bases remained unmatched. CDR1 SGHKS and CDR2 YYEKEE come from the germline V gene (reference sequence). Amplification targeted the TCR beta CDR3 regions, with RNA transcripts as the source material. First-round RT-PCR relied on HTBI primers, and a second-round multiplex PCR came next. MiXCR, run by TCRdb on the multiplex PCR reads, gives a single entry per CDR3 protein. The sample records approximately 500,000 distinct CDR3 sequences, around an eighth being singletons. This clonotype has ten or more counts. Other autoimmune diseases, uncontrolled infections, pregnancy or lactation ruled patients out of participation. Orbital computed tomography, together with clinical symptoms, serum thyroxine, TRAb and thyroid ultrasound, was used for diagnosis. An approximately 10 ml volume of fresh peripheral blood provided the PBMCs.

The source is a woman between 25 and 40 years old with Graves' ophthalmopathy. Source material: blood. The chain has TRBV5-5 and TRBJ2-7, with TRBD1 matching 9 bases. The CDR3 sequence is CASSLYRGPREQYF. DNA for the CDR3: TGTGCCAGCAGCTTGTACAGGGGGCCTAGGGAGCAGTACTTC.